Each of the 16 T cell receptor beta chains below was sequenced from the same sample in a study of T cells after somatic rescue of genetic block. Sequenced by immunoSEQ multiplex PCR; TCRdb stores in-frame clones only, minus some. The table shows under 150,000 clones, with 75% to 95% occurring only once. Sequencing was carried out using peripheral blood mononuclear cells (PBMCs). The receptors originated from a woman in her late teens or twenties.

The CDR3 sequence: CASSLGWDTEAFF. CDR3 DNA: TGTGCCAGCAGCTTAGGGTGGGACACTGAAGCTTTCTTT. This sequence joins TRBV7-9 and TRBJ1-1; D not certain. The CDR3 has 13 residues. The V gene lost 1 base and the J gene lost 3 bases, with 6 bases spanning the gap. Germline loops: CDR1 SEHNR, CDR2 FQNEAQ (reference sequence).

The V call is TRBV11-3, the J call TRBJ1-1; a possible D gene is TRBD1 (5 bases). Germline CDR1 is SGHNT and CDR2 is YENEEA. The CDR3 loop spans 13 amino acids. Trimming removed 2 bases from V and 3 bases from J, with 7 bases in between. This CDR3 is CASSLQGDTEAFF. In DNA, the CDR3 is TGTGCCAGCAGCTTACAGGGTGACACTGAAGCTTTCTTT.

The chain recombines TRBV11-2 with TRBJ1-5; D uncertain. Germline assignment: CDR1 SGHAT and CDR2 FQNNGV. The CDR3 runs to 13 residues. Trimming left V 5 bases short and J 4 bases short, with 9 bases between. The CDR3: CASSLTGNQPQHF. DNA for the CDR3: TGTGCCAGCAGCCTTACGGGGAATCAGCCCCAGCATTTT.

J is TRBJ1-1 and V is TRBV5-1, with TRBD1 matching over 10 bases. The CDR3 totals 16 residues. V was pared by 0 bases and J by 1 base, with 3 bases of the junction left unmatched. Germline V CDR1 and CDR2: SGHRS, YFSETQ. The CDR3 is CASSLETGGGNTEAFF. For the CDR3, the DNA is TGCGCCAGCAGCTTGGAGACAGGGGGCGGGAACACTGAAGCTTTCTTT.

CDR3 protein: CASKVVKGSLPYEQYF. In nucleotides, the CDR3 is TGTGCCAGCAAAGTGGTAAAAGGCAGCCTTCCCTACGAGCAGTACTTC. V gene TRBV28 combines with J gene TRBJ2-7, with D unresolved. The CDR3 contains 16 residues. CDR1 and CDR2 (germline): MDHEN, SYDVKM. Between the trimmed V and J ends, which lost 7 bases and 2 bases, there was a span of 21 bases. Based on the CDR3 plus reference TRBV28 and TRBJ2-7, the full variable domain is DVKVTQSSRYLVKRTGEKVFLECVQDMDHENMFWYRQDPGLGLRLIYFSYDVKMKEKGDIPEGYSVSREKKERFSLILESASTNQTSMYLCASKVVKGSLPYEQYFGPGTRLTVT.

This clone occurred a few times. CDR3 in DNA: TGTGCCAGCAGCGGACTTATGAACACTGAAGCTTTCTTT. Its translation: CASSGLMNTEAFF. The chain carries TRBV9 and TRBJ1-1, with D unresolved. Trimming stripped 3 bases from V and 0 bases from J, with 6 bases between. The germline gives CDR1 SGDLS, CDR2 YYNGEE. This CDR3 is 13 amino acids long. Complete variable domain (other parts from reference TRBV9 and TRBJ1-1): DSGVTQTPKHLITATGQRVTLRCSPRSGDLSVYWYQQSLDQGLQFLIQYYNGEERAKGNILERFSAQQFPDLHSELNLSSLELGDSALYFCASSGLMNTEAFFGQGTRLTVV.

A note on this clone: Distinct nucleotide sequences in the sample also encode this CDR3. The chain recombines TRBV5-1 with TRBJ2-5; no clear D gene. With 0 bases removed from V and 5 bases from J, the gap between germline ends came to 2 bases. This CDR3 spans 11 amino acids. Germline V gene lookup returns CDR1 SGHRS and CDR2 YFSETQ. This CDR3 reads CASSLEETQYF. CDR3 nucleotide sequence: TGCGCCAGCAGCTTGGAGGAGACCCAGTACTTC.

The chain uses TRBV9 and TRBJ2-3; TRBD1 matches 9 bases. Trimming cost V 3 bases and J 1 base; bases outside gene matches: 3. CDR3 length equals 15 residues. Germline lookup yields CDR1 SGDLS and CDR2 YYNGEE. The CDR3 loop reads CASSGGTGRTDTQYF. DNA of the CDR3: TGTGCCAGCAGCGGAGGGACAGGGCGCACAGATACGCAGTATTTT.

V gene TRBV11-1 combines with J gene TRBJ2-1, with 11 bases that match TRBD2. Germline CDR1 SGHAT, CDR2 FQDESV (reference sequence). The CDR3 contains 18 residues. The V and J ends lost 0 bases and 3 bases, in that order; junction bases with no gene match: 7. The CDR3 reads CASSLAKGLAGGYNEQFF. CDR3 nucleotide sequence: TGTGCCAGCAGCTTAGCTAAAGGTCTAGCGGGGGGCTACAATGAGCAGTTCTTC. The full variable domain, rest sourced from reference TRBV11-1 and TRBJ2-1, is EAEVAQSPRYKITEKSQAVAFWCDPISGHATLYWYRQILGQGPELLVQFQDESVVDDSQLPKDRFSAERLKGVDSTLKIQPAELGDSAMYLCASSLAKGLAGGYNEQFFGPGTRLTVL.

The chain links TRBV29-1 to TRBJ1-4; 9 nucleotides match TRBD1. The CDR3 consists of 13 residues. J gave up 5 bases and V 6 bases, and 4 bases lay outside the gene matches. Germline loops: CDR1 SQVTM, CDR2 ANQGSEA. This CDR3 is CSVPTGGNEKLFF. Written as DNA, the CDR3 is TGCAGCGTGCCGACAGGGGGGAATGAAAAACTGTTTTTT.

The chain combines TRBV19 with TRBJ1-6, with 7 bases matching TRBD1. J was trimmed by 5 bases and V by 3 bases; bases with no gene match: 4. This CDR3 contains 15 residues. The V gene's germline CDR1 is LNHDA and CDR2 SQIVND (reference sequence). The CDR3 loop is CASSMTGRDNSPLHF. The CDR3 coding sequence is TGTGCCAGTAGTATGACAGGGCGGGATAATTCACCCCTCCACTTT.

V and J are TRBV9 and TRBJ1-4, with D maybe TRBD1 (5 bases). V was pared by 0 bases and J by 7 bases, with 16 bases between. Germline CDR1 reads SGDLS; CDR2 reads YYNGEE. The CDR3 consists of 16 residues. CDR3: CASSVAAGPASEKLFF. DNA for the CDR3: TGTGCCAGCAGCGTAGCGGCAGGGCCTGCGAGTGAAAAACTGTTTTTT. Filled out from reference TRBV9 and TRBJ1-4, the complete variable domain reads DSGVTQTPKHLITATGQRVTLRCSPRSGDLSVYWYQQSLDQGLQFLIQYYNGEERAKGNILERFSAQQFPDLHSELNLSSLELGDSALYFCASSVAAGPASEKLFFGSGTQLSVL.

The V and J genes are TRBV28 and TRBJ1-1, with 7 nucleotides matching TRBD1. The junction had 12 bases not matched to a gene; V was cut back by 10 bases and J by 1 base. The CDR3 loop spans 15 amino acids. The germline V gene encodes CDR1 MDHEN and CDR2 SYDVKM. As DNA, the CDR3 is TGTGCCATCTCAGGGGCCACAGGGGCGAACACTGAAGCTTTCTTT. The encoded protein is CAISGATGANTEAFF. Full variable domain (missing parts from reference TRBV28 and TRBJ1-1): DVKVTQSSRYLVKRTGEKVFLECVQDMDHENMFWYRQDPGLGLRLIYFSYDVKMKEKGDIPEGYSVSREKKERFSLILESASTNQTSMYLCAISGATGANTEAFFGQGTRLTVV.

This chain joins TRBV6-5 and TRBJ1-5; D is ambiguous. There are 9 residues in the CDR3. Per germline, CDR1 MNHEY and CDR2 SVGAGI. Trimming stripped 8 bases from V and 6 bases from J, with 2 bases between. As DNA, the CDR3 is TGTGCCAGCGGTCAGCCCCAGCATTTT. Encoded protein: CASGQPQHF.

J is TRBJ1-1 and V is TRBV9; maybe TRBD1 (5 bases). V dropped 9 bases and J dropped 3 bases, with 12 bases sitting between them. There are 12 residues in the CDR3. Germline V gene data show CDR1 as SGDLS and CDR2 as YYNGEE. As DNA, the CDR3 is TGTGCCACCGGACGGGGGGACACTGAAGCTTTCTTT. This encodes CATGRGDTEAFF.

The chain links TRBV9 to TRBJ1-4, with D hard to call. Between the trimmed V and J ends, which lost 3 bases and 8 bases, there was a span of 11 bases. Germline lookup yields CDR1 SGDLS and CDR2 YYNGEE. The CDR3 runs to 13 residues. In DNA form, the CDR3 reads TGTGCCAGCAGCGGACCCTCGGGCGAAAAACTGTTTTTT. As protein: CASSGPSGEKLFF. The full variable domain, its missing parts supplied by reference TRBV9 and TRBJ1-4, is DSGVTQTPKHLITATGQRVTLRCSPRSGDLSVYWYQQSLDQGLQFLIQYYNGEERAKGNILERFSAQQFPDLHSELNLSSLELGDSALYFCASSGPSGEKLFFGSGTQLSVL.